These 27 T cell receptor beta chains were all obtained from the same sample, sequenced in a study of CD8+ T cells in alopecia areata. Noted treatment: oral pan-JAK inhibitor, 5-10 mg twice daily. cDNA prepared by RNA extraction and subsequent reverse transcription served as the template for sequencing. Produced via immunoSEQ multiplex PCR; TCRdb's table is partial and in-frame only. The sample comprises 42,000 or so clones, around nine tenths of which are singletons, and approximately 20% rests with the top ten. The sample consisted of CD8+ T cells sorted from blood, taken at week 24, from a patient treated with tofacitinib. Receptors were obtained from a human donor with alopecia areata.

The rearrangement joins TRBV29-1 to TRBJ2-7; D is perhaps TRBD1 (6 bases). Per the germline V gene, CDR1 is SQVTM and CDR2 is ANQGSEA. This CDR3 spans 12 amino acids. V lost 4 bases and J lost 3, with 10 bases in between. The CDR3 bases are TGCAGCGTTGCAGGGGCAAGCTACGAGCAGTACTTC. It codes for CSVAGASYEQYF.

The chain joins TRBV6-1 to TRBJ2-7; 10 bases agree with TRBD1. Germline CDR1 reads MNHNS; CDR2 reads SASEGT. Trimming at V came to 4 bases and at J to 6 bases, leaving 12 bases not matched to a gene. The CDR3 runs to 16 residues. The CDR3 loop is CASSAQAGTGAGEQYF. The CDR3 bases are TGTGCCAGCAGTGCCCAAGCCGGGACAGGGGCGGGCGAGCAGTACTTC.

The chain couples TRBV5-1 to TRBJ2-7, with 8 bases aligning to TRBD2. CDR1 and CDR2 (germline): SGHRS, YFSETQ. The CDR3 is made up of 15 amino acids. V shed 0 bases and J 6 bases; nucleotides not matched to a gene: 8. In DNA form, the CDR3 reads TGCGCCAGCAGCTTGGCAGGCGGGGGGCACCCCGAGCAGTACTTC. Protein sequence: CASSLAGGGHPEQYF.

The chain is built from TRBV4-1 and TRBJ2-5; weak D call: TRBD2 (5 bases). V was pared by 1 base and J by 5 bases, with 11 bases between. CDR1 MGHRA and CDR2 YSYEKL come from the germline V gene. The CDR3 sequence is 14 residues long. This chain's CDR3 is CASSQAEGTETQYF. For the CDR3, the DNA is TGCGCCAGCAGCCAAGCAGAGGGTACGGAGACCCAGTACTTC.

The chain has TRBV6-1 and TRBJ2-7; perhaps TRBD1 as D (6 bases). The CDR3 sequence is 16 residues long. CDR1 and CDR2 from the germline V gene are MNHNS and SASEGT. V was shortened by 2 bases and J by 0 bases, with 14 bases between the two germline ends. CDR3 nucleotide sequence: TGTGCCAGCAGTGAACATTCCAGGGGAGTCTCCTACGAGCAGTACTTC. This gives the protein CASSEHSRGVSYEQYF.

This sequence joins TRBV28 and TRBJ2-2; D possibly corresponds to TRBD1 (6 bases). The CDR3 totals 12 residues. V lost 6 bases, J lost 5 bases, and 7 bases lay in between. The germline CDR1 and CDR2 sequences are MDHEN and SYDVKM. The CDR3 nucleotides are TGTGCCAGCAGGGGGGCGACCGGGGAGCTGTTTTTT. This codes for CASRGATGELFF. The variable domain in full, with the rest retrieved from reference TRBV28 and TRBJ2-2, is DVKVTQSSRYLVKRTGEKVFLECVQDMDHENMFWYRQDPGLGLRLIYFSYDVKMKEKGDIPEGYSVSREKKERFSLILESASTNQTSMYLCASRGATGELFFGEGSRLTVL.

The chain joins TRBV7-9 to TRBJ2-3; 12 bases match TRBD2. CDR3 length equals 17 residues. The junction had 4 bases not matched to a gene; V was cut back by 2 bases and J by 1 base. Germline V gene data show CDR1 as SEHNR and CDR2 as FQNEAQ (reference sequence). CDR3 sequence: CASSLPRTSGGTDTQYF. CDR3 DNA: TGTGCCAGCAGCTTACCCCGGACTAGCGGGGGCACAGATACGCAGTATTTT. Supplemented by reference TRBV7-9 and TRBJ2-3, the full variable domain reads DTGVSQNPRHKITKRGQNVTFRCDPISEHNRLYWYRQTLGQGPEFLTYFQNEAQLEKSRLLSDRFSAERPKGSFSTLEIQRTEQGDSAMYLCASSLPRTSGGTDTQYFGPGTRLTVL.

This rearrangement joins TRBV4-1 to TRBJ1-1; possible D gene TRBD1, 6 bases. This CDR3 comprises 15 residues. Germline loops: CDR1 MGHRA, CDR2 YSYEKL. The ends were cut back, 1 base at V and 5 bases at J, with 14 bases in the middle. The DNA of the CDR3 is TGCGCCAGCAGCCAAGGGCCTTTAGGGGGGACTGAAGCTTTCTTT. Its translation is CASSQGPLGGTEAFF.

V gene TRBV7-9 combines with J gene TRBJ2-7, with D unclear. V shed 4 bases and J shed 0 bases, with 22 bases lying between them. CDR3 length: 18 amino acids. Germline CDR1 is SEHNR and CDR2 is FQNEAQ (reference sequence). The CDR3 region has the DNA TGTGCCAGCAGCTCCCCGACGAGCTTAATCCTTAGCTCCTACGAGCAGTACTTC. Protein sequence: CASSSPTSLILSSYEQYF. The full variable domain, with the rest looked up from reference TRBV7-9 and TRBJ2-7, is DTGVSQNPRHKITKRGQNVTFRCDPISEHNRLYWYRQTLGQGPEFLTYFQNEAQLEKSRLLSDRFSAERPKGSFSTLEIQRTEQGDSAMYLCASSSPTSLILSSYEQYFGPGTRLTVT.

The chain combines TRBV4-2 with TRBJ2-1; D perhaps matches TRBD1 (5 bases). This CDR3 has 16 amino acids. Trimming removed 0 bases at V and 1 base at J, with 10 bases between. CDR1 is LGHNA, CDR2 YNFKEQ, per germline. The DNA of the CDR3 is TGTGCCAGCAGCCAAGATTCGTCAGGGTCCTACAATGAGCAGTTCTTC. Amino acid sequence: CASSQDSSGSYNEQFF.

The V gene is TRBV5-6, the J gene TRBJ2-2, with TRBD2 as a possible D gene (5 bases). The CDR3 sequence is 16 residues long. CDR1 and CDR2 from the germline V gene are SGHDT and YYEEEE. V was trimmed by 0 bases and J by 7 bases, leaving 16 bases between them. CDR3 bases: TGTGCCAGCAGCTTGGCCTCGGGAAGGCTGGTCGGGGAGCTGTTTTTT. Its protein is CASSLASGRLVGELFF.

As regards this clone: This same CDR3 is encoded by further DNA sequences in the sample. The chain links TRBV6-4 to TRBJ2-1; tentative D call: TRBD2 (7 bases). The CDR3 has 16 residues. Trimming shortened V by 6 bases and J by 0 bases, and 15 bases separated the two germline ends. The germline V gene encodes CDR1 MRHNA and CDR2 SNTAGT. This chain's CDR3 is CASSKTGGSSYNEQFF. As DNA, the CDR3 is TGTGCCAGCAGCAAGACGGGGGGCAGCTCCTACAATGAGCAGTTCTTC.

This clone came up a few times. The chain links TRBV6-5 to TRBJ1-4; D is possibly TRBD1 (6 bases). Per the germline V gene, CDR1 is MNHEY and CDR2 is SVGAGI. V dropped 3 bases and J dropped 6 bases, with 8 bases sitting between them. This CDR3 region has 13 residues. CDR3 sequence: CASSYGGYEKLFF. The CDR3 nucleotides read TGTGCCAGCAGTTATGGGGGCTATGAAAAACTGTTTTTT.

Remarks on this clone: Distinct nucleotide sequences in the sample also encode this CDR3. V gene TRBV7-9 combines with J gene TRBJ2-5; 13 nucleotides align to TRBD2. Germline V gene lookup returns CDR1 SEHNR and CDR2 FQNEAQ (reference sequence). With 2 bases clipped from V and 1 base from J, the junction kept 4 bases outside the gene matches. The CDR3 covers 17 residues. The CDR3 DNA follows: TGTGCCAGCAGCTTAAGGGGACTAGCGGGGCCCCAAGAGACCCAGTACTTC. Amino acid sequence: CASSLRGLAGPQETQYF.

The rearrangement joins TRBV29-1 to TRBJ2-7, with D hard to call. Germline lookup yields CDR1 SQVTM and CDR2 ANQGSEA. V lost 8 bases and J lost 4, with 12 bases in between. The CDR3 is 11 amino acids. The CDR3 DNA is TGCAGCCCCTGGACCGAGTACGAGCAGTACTTC. As protein: CSPWTEYEQYF.

The DNA for the CDR3 is TGTGCCATCAGTGAATTGGGGGATACGCAGTATTTT. Its translation is CAISELGDTQYF. V usage is TRBV10-3 and J usage is TRBJ2-3, with D unresolved. Germline V lookup: CDR1 ENHRY, CDR2 SYGVKD. The CDR3 consists of 12 residues. Trimming took 3 bases from V and 6 from J, leaving 7 bases between them.

V and J are TRBV2 and TRBJ2-7, with D unclear. V lost 6 bases and J 4 bases, leaving 13 bases between the germline ends. The CDR3 is 13 residues long. Germline assignment: CDR1 SNHLY and CDR2 FYNNEI. Written as DNA, the CDR3 is TGTGCCAGCAGCCTCATCGCCGGGTACGAGCAGTACTTC. It codes for CASSLIAGYEQYF.

This rearrangement joins TRBV5-1 to TRBJ2-5, with D maybe TRBD1 (5 bases). The assigned J gene may be wrong: the sequence end matches TRBJ2-7 better. Germline values: CDR1 SGHRS, CDR2 YFSETQ. The CDR3 has 14 amino acids. CDR3 nucleotide sequence: TGCGCCAGCAGCTTGACGACAGTCTCCTACGAGCAGTACTTC. This codes for CASSLTTVSYEQYF.

The J gene is TRBJ2-1, the V gene TRBV5-4; 8 bases map to TRBD1. Germline V gives CDR1 SGHNT, CDR2 YYREEE (reference sequence). V shed 2 bases, J shed 9 bases, and the junction held 4 bases outside the gene matches. There are 13 residues in the CDR3. The DNA for the CDR3 is TGTGCCAGCAGCTTCCAGGGGGCCACTGAGCAGTTCTTC. It translates to CASSFQGATEQFF.

The V and J genes are TRBV6-4 and TRBJ2-1; D is unresolved. V was clipped by 2 bases and J by 3 bases, with 8 bases between them. Germline loops: CDR1 MRHNA, CDR2 SNTAGT. The CDR3 runs to 14 residues. DNA for the CDR3: TGTGCCAGCAGTGACCTAGGGAACTACAATGAGCAGTTCTTC. This gives the protein CASSDLGNYNEQFF.

The chain combines TRBV7-2 with TRBJ2-7; TRBD2 is a possible D gene (6 bases). The CDR3 is 14 residues long. V lost 3 bases and J 1 base, leaving 10 bases between the germline ends. CDR1 and CDR2 (germline): SGHTA, FQGNSA. CDR3 region: CASSFGGISYEQYF. The CDR3 bases are TGTGCCAGCAGCTTCGGCGGGATTTCCTACGAGCAGTACTTC.

This clone has only a few counts. The chain couples TRBV28 to TRBJ2-5; D gene unclear. Trimming cost V 6 bases and J 5 bases, with 19 bases left between them. The CDR3 covers 15 residues. CDR1 and CDR2 (germline): MDHEN, SYDVKM. CDR3 sequence: CASRAPSANRETQYF. Here the CDR3 DNA reads TGTGCCAGCAGAGCTCCCAGCGCCAATAGGGAGACCCAGTACTTC.

This clone has only one observation. The rearrangement uses TRBV7-9 and TRBJ2-5, with 11 nucleotides matching TRBD2. V was clipped by 5 bases and J by 1 base; unmatched bases: 6. Germline values: CDR1 SEHNR, CDR2 FQNEAQ (reference sequence). The CDR3 sequence is 16 residues long. The chain's CDR3 is CASSPRGLAGQETQYF. In DNA form, the CDR3 reads TGTGCCAGCAGCCCGCGAGGACTAGCGGGCCAAGAGACCCAGTACTTC. Looking up the rest from reference TRBV7-9 and TRBJ2-5 gives the full variable domain: DTGVSQNPRHKITKRGQNVTFRCDPISEHNRLYWYRQTLGQGPEFLTYFQNEAQLEKSRLLSDRFSAERPKGSFSTLEIQRTEQGDSAMYLCASSPRGLAGQETQYFGPGTRLLVL.

J is TRBJ2-2 and V is TRBV2; D call uncertain. The CDR3 extends over 13 amino acids. The V gene's germline CDR1 is SNHLY and CDR2 FYNNEI. V was cut by 3 bases and J by 2 bases, with 4 bases left in between. Here the CDR3 reads CASSDPNTGELFF. The CDR3 DNA reads TGTGCCAGCAGTGACCCCAACACCGGGGAGCTGTTTTTT. The variable domain in full, completed from reference TRBV2 and TRBJ2-2, reads EPEVTQTPSHQVTQMGQEVILRCVPISNHLYFYWYRQILGQKVEFLVSFYNNEISEKSEIFDDQFSVERPDGSNFTLKIRSTKLEDSAMYFCASSDPNTGELFFGEGSRLTVL.

A single count supports this clone. The chain couples TRBV7-9 to TRBJ1-5; TRBD1 might be the D (6 bases). Per the germline V gene, CDR1 is SEHNR and CDR2 is FQNEAQ (reference sequence). This CDR3 is 16 amino acids long. V dropped 0 bases and J dropped 3 bases, with 12 bases sitting between them. The CDR3 DNA reads TGTGCCAGCAGCTTAGCCGGACCGGGGGCCAATCAGCCCCAGCATTTT. It encodes CASSLAGPGANQPQHF.

The gene calls are TRBV2 and TRBJ2-7, with 7 bases lining up with TRBD1. In germline, CDR1 is SNHLY, CDR2 FYNNEI. This CDR3 contains 12 residues. CDR3 coding DNA: TGTGTGTGCAGGGGGTTCGAATACGAGCAGTACTTC. It is translated as CVCRGFEYEQYF.

J is TRBJ2-7 and V is TRBV28; the D is unclear. Germline CDR1 MDHEN, CDR2 SYDVKM. This CDR3 spans 15 amino acids. V dropped 4 bases and J dropped 6 bases, with 19 bases sitting between them. The CDR3 is CASSYLLHNMVEQYF. As DNA, the CDR3 is TGTGCCAGCAGTTACTTGCTTCACAACATGGTCGAGCAGTACTTC.